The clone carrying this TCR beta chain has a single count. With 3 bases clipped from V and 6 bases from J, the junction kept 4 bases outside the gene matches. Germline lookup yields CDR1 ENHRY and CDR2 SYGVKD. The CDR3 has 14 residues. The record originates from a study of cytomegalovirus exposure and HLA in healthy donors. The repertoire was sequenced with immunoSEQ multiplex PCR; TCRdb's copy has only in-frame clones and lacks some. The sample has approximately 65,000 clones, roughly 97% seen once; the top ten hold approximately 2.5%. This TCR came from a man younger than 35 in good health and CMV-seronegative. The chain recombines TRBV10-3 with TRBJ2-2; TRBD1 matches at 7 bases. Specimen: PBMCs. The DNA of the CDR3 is TGTGCCATCAGTGAAGGGCAGGGGGCCGGGGAGCTGTTTTTT. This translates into CAISEGQGAGELFF.